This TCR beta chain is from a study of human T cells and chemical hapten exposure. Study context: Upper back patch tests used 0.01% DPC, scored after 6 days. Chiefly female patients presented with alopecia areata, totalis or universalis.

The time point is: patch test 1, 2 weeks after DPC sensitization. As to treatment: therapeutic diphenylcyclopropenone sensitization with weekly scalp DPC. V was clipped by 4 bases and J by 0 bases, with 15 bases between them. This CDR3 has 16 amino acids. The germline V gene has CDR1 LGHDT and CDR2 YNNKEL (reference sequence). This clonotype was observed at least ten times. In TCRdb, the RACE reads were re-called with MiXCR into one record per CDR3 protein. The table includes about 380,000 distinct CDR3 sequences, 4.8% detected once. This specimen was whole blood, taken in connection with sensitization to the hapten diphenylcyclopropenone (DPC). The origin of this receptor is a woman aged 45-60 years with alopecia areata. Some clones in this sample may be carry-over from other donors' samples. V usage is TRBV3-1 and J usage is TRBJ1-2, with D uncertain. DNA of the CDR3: TGTGCCAGCAGCCCTCCGGTAGGCACTACTAACTATGGCTACACCTTC. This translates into CASSPPVGTTNYGYTF. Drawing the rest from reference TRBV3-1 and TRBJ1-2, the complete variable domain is DTAVSQTPKYLVTQMGNDKSIKCEQNLGHDTMYWYKQDSKKFLKIMFSYNNKELIINETVPNRFSPKSPDKAHLNLHINSLELGDSAVYFCASSPPVGTTNYGYTFGSGTRLTVV.